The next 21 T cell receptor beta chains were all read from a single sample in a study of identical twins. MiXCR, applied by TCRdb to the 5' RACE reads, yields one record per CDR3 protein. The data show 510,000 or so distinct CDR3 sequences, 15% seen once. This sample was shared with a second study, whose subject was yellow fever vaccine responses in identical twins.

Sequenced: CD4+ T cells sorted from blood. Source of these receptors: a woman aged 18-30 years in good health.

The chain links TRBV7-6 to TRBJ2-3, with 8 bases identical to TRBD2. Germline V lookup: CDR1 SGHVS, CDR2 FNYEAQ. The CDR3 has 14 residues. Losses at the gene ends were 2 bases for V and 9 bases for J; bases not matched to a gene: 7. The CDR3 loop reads CASSLYTGGGTQYF. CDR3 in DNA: TGTGCCAGCAGCTTATACACGGGAGGGGGGACGCAGTATTTT.

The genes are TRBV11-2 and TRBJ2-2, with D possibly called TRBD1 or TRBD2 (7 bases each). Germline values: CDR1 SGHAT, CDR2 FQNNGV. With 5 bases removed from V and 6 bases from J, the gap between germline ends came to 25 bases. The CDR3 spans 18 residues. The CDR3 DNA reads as TGTGCCAGCAGCCCCAGGGGGGGGAGGGCCACGGTCGCCGGGGAGCTGTTTTTT. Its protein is CASSPRGGRATVAGELFF.

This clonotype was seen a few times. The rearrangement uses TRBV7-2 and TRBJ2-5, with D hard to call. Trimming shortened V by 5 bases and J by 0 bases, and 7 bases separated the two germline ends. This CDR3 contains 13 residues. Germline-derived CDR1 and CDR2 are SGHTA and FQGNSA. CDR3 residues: CASSDTYQETQYF. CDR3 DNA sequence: TGTGCCAGCAGCGACACATACCAAGAGACCCAGTACTTC.

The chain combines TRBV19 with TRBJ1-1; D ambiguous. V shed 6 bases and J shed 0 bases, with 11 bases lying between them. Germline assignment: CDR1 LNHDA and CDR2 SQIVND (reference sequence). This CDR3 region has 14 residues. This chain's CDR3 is CASRPARLNTEAFF. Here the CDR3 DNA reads TGTGCCAGTAGGCCGGCGAGGCTGAACACTGAAGCTTTCTTT.

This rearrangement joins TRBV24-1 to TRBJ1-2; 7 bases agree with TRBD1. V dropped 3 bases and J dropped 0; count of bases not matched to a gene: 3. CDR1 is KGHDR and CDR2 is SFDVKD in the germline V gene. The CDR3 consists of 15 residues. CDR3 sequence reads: CATSDEGTANYGYTF. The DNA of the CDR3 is TGTGCCACCAGTGATGAAGGGACAGCTAACTATGGCTACACCTTC.

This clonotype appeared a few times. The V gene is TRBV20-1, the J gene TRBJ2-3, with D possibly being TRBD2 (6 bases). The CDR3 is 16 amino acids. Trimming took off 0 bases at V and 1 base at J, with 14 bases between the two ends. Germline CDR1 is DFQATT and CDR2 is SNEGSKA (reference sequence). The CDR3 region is CSAREKWRGRTDTQYF. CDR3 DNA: TGCAGTGCTAGAGAGAAGTGGCGGGGACGCACAGATACGCAGTATTTT.

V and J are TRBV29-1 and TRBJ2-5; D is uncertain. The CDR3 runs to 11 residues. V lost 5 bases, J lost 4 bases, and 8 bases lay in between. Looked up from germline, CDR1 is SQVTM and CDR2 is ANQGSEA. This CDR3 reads CSVRWGETQYF. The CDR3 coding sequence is TGCAGCGTTCGATGGGGAGAGACCCAGTACTTC.

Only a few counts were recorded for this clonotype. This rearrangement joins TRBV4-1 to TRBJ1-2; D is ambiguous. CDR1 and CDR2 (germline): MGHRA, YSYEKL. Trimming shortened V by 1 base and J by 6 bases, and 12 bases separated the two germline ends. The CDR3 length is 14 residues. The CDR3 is CASSQALMGNGYTF. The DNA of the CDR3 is TGCGCCAGCAGCCAAGCCTTGATGGGGAATGGCTACACCTTC.

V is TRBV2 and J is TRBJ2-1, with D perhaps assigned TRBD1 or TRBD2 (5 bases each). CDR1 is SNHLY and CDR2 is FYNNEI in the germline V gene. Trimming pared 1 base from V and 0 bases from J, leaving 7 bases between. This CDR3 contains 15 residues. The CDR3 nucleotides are TGTGCCAGCAGTGAAGAGGGGAGCTCCTACAATGAGCAGTTCTTC. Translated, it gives CASSEEGSSYNEQFF. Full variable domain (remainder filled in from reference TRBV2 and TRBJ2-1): EPEVTQTPSHQVTQMGQEVILRCVPISNHLYFYWYRQILGQKVEFLVSFYNNEISEKSEIFDDQFSVERPDGSNFTLKIRSTKLEDSAMYFCASSEEGSSYNEQFFGPGTRLTVL.

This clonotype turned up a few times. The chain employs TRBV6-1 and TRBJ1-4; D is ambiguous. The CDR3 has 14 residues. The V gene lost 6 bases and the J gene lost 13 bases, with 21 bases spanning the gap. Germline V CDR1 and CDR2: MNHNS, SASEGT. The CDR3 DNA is TGTGCCAGCAGACCTTCTGCGACCGCCTGGGGACTGTTTTTT. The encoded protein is CASRPSATAWGLFF.

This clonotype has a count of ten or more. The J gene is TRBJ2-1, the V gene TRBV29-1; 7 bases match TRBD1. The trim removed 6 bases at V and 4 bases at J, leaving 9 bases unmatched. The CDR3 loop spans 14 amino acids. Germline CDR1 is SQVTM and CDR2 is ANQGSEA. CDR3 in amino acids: CSVVPGQPYNEQFF. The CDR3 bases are TGCAGCGTCGTACCGGGACAGCCTTACAATGAGCAGTTCTTC.

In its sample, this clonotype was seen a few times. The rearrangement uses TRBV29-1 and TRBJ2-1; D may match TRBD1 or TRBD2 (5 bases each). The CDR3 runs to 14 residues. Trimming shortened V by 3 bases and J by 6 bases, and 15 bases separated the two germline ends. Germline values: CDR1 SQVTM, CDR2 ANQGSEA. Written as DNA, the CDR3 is TGCAGCGTTGACCGGGACGGAGGAGGCAATGAGCAGTTCTTC. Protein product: CSVDRDGGGNEQFF.

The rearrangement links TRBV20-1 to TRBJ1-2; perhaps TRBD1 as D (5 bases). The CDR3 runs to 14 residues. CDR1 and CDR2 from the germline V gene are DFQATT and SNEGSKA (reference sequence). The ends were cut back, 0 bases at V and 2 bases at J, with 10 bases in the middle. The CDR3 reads CSARDLRQNYGYTF. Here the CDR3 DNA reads TGCAGTGCTAGAGACCTCCGACAGAACTATGGCTACACCTTC.

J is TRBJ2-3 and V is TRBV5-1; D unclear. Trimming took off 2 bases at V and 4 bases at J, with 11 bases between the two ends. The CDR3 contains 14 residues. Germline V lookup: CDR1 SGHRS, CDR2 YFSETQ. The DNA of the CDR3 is TGCGCCAGCAGCTTCTCCAGCCAGGCAGATACGCAGTATTTT. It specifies CASSFSSQADTQYF.

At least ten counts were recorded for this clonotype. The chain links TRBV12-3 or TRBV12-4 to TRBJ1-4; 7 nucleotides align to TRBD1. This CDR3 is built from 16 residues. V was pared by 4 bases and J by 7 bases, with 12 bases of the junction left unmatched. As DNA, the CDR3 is TGTGCCAGCAGTTACCACGGACAGGCGGGGAGTGAAAAACTGTTTTTT. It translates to CASSYHGQAGSEKLFF.

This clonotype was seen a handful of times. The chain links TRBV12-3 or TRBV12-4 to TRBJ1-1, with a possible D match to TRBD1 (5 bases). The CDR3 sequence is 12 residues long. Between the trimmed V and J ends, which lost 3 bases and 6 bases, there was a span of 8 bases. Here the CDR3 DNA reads TGTGCCAGCAGTTTTCGGGGGTCTGAAGCTTTCTTT. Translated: CASSFRGSEAFF.

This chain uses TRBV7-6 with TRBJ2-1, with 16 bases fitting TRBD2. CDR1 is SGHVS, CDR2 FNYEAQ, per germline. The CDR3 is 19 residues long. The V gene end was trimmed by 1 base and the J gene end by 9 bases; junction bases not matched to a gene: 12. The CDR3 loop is CASSLGASGTSGRASEQFF. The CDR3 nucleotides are TGTGCCAGCAGCTTAGGGGCCTCCGGGACTAGCGGGAGGGCCTCTGAGCAGTTCTTC.

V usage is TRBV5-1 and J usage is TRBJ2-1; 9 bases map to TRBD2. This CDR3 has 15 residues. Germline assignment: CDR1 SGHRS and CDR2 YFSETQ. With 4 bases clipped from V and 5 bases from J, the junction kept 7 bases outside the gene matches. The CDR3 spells CASSPEGLAHNEQFF. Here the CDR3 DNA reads TGCGCCAGCAGCCCTGAGGGACTAGCCCACAATGAGCAGTTCTTC.

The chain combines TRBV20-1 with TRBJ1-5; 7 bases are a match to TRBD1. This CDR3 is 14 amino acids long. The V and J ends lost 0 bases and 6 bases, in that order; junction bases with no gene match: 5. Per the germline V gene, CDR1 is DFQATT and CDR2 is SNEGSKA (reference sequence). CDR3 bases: TGCAGTGCTAGAGATGGCACAGGGGTTCAGCCCCAGCATTTT. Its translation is CSARDGTGVQPQHF.

CDR3 bases: TGCGCCAGCAGCCTACGGACAGGGGGCGCATCAGATACGCAGTATTTT. It yields the protein CASSLRTGGASDTQYF. The chain couples TRBV5-1 to TRBJ2-3, with TRBD1 matching over 11 bases. The CDR3 sequence is 16 residues long. The V segment lost 4 bases and the J segment 4 bases; nucleotides outside the gene matches: 8. In germline, CDR1 is SGHRS, CDR2 YFSETQ.

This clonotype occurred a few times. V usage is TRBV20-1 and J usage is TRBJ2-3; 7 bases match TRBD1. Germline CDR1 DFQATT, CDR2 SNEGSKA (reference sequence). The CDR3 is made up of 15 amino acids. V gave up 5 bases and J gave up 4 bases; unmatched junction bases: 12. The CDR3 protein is CSAETGADKADTQYF. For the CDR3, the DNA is TGCAGTGCTGAAACAGGGGCTGACAAAGCAGATACGCAGTATTTT.